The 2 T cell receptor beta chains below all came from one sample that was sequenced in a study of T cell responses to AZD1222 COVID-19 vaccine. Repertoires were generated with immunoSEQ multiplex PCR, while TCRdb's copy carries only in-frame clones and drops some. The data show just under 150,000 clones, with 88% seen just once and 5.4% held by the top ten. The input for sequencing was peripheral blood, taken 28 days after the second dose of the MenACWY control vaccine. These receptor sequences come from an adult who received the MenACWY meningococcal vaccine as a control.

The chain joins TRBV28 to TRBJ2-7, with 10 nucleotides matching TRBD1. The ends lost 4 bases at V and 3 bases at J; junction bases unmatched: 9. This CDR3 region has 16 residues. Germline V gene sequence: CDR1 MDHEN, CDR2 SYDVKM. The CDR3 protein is CASSSYRQGANYEQYF. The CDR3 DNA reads TGTGCCAGCAGTTCCTACCGACAGGGGGCTAACTACGAGCAGTACTTC.

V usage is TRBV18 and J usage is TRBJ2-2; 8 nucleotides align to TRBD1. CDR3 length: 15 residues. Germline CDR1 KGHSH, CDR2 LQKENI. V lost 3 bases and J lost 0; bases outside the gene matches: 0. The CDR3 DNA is TGTGCCAGCTCACCGGGACAGGCGAACACCGGGGAGCTGTTTTTT. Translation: CASSPGQANTGELFF.